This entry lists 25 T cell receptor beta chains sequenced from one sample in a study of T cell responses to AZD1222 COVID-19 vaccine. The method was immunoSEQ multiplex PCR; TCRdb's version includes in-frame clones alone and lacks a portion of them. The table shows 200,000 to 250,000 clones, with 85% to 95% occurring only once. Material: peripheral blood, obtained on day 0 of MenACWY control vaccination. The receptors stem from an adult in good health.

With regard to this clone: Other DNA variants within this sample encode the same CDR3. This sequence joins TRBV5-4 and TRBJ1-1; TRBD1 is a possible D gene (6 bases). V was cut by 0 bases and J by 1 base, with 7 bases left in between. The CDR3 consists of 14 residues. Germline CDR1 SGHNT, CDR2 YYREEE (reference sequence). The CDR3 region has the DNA TGTGCCAGCAGCTTGGCAGGGGCGAACACTGAAGCTTTCTTT. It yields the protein CASSLAGANTEAFF.

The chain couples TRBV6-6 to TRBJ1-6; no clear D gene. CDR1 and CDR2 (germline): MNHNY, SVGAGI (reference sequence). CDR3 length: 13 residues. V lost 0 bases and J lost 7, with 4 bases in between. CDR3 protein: CASSYSENSPLHF. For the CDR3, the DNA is TGTGCCAGCAGTTACTCAGAGAATTCACCCCTCCACTTT.

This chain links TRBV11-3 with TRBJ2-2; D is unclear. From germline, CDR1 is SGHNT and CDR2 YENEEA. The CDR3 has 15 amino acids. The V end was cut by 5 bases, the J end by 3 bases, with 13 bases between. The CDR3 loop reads CASSTARSDTGELFF. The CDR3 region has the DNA TGTGCCAGCAGCACCGCCAGGAGTGACACCGGGGAGCTGTTTTTT.

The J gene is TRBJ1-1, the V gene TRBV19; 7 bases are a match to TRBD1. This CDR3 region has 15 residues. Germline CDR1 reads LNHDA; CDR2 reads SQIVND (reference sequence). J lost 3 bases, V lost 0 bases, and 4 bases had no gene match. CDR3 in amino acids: CASSIDHRGYTEAFF. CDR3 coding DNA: TGTGCCAGTAGTATAGACCACAGGGGATACACTGAAGCTTTCTTT.

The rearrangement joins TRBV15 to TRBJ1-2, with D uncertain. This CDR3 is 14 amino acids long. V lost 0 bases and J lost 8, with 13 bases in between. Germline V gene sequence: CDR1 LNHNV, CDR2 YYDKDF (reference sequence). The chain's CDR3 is CATSRDRSIGGYTF. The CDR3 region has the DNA TGTGCCACCAGCAGAGATAGAAGCATAGGGGGCTACACCTTC.

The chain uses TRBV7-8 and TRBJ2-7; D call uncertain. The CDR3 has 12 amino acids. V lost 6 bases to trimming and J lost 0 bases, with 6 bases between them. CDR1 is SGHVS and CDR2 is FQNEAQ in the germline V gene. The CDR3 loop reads CASRQSSYEQYF. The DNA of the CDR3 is TGTGCCAGCAGGCAAAGCTCCTACGAGCAGTACTTC. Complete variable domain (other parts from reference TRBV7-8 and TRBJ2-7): GAGVSQSPRYKVAKRGQDVALRCDPISGHVSLFWYQQALGQGPEFLTYFQNEAQLDKSGLPSDRFFAERPEGSVSTLKIQRTQQEDSAVYLCASRQSSYEQYFGPGTRLTVT.

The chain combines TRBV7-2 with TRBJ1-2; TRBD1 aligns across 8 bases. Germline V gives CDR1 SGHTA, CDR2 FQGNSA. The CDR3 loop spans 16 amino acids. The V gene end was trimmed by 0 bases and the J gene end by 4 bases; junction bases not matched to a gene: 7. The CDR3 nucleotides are TGTGCCAGCAGCTTAGCGCTCGGGGGACAGGTCTATGGCTACACCTTC. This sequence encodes CASSLALGGQVYGYTF.

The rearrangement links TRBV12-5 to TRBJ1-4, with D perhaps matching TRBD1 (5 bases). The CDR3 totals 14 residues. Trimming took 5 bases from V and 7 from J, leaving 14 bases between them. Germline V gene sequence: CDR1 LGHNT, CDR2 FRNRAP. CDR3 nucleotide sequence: TGTGCTAGTGGTGCGATGGGGGGGAGTGAAAAACTGTTTTTT. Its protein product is CASGAMGGSEKLFF.

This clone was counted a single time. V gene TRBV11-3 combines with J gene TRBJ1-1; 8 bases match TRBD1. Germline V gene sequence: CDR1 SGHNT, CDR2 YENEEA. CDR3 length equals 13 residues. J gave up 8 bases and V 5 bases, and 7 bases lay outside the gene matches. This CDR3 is CASSPTGGGEAFF. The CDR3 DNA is TGTGCCAGCAGCCCAACAGGGGGGGGCGAAGCTTTCTTT. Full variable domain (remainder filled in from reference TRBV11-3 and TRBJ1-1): EAGVVQSPRYKIIEKKQPVAFWCNPISGHNTLYWYLQNLGQGPELLIRYENEEAVDDSQLPKDRFSAERLKGVDSTLKIQPAELGDSAVYLCASSPTGGGEAFFGQGTRLTVV.

The CDR3 sequence is CATSRDGRANEKLFF. The CDR3 DNA follows: TGTGCCACCAGCAGAGACGGAAGGGCTAATGAAAAACTGTTTTTT. This chain joins TRBV15 and TRBJ1-4; D is uncertain. Germline lookup yields CDR1 LNHNV and CDR2 YYDKDF (reference sequence). The CDR3 sequence is 15 residues long. V lost 0 bases and J 3 bases, leaving 8 bases between the germline ends.

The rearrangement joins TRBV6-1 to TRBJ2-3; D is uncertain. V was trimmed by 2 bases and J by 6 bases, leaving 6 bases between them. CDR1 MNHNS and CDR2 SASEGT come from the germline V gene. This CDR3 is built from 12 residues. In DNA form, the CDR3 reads TGTGCCAGCAGTGAAACCGCGGATACGCAGTATTTT. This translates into CASSETADTQYF.

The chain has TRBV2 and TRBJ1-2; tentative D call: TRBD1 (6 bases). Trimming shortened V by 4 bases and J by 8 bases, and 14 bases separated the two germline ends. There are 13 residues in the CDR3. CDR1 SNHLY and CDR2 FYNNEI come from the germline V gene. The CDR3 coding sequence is TGTGCCAGCAGTGTATGGGGGGCTGACGGCTACACCTTC. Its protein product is CASSVWGADGYTF.

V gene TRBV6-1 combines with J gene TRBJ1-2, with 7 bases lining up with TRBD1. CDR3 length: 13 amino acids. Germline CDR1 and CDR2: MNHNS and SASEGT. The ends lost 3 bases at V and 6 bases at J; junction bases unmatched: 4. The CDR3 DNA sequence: TGTGCCAGCAGTGAGGCAGGGGGAGATGGCTACACCTTC. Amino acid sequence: CASSEAGGDGYTF.

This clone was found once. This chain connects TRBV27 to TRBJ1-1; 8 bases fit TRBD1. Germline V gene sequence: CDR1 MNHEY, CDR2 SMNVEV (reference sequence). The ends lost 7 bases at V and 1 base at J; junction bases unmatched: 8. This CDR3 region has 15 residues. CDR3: CASTRTGYGNTEAFF. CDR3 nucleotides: TGTGCCAGCACCCGGACAGGGTATGGGAACACTGAAGCTTTCTTT.

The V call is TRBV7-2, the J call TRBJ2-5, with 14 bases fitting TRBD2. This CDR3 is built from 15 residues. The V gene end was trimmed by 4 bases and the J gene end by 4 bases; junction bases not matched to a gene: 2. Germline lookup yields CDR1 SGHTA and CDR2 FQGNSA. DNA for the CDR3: TGTGCCAGCAGCTGGACTAGCGGGGGGAGAGAGACCCAGTACTTC. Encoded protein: CASSWTSGGRETQYF. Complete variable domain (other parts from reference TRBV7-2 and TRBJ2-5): GAGVSQSPSNKVTEKGKDVELRCDPISGHTALYWYRQSLGQGLEFLIYFQGNSAPDKSGLPSDRFSAERTGGSVSTLTIQRTQQEDSAVYLCASSWTSGGRETQYFGPGTRLLVL.

CDR3 DNA sequence: TGTGCCAGCATCTCGACTGGTGGGGGCAATTCACCCCTCCACTTT. This sequence encodes CASISTGGGNSPLHF. The rearrangement links TRBV2 to TRBJ1-6, with a possible D match to TRBD1 (6 bases). V was trimmed by 7 bases and J by 7 bases, leaving 17 bases between them. The CDR3 is 15 residues long. Germline CDR1 SNHLY, CDR2 FYNNEI.

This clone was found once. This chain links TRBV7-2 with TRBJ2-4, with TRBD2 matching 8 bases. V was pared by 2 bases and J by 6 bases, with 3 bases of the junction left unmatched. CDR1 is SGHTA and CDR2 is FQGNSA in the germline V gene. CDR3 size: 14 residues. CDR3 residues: CASSLSGGGNIQYF. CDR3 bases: TGTGCCAGCAGCTTAAGCGGGGGCGGAAACATTCAGTACTTC.

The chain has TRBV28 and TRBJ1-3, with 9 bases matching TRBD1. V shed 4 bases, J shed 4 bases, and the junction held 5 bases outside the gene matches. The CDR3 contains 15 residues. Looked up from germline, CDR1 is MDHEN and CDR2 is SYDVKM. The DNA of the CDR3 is TGTGCCAGCAGTTACGGGACAGGGTCCGGAAACACCATATATTTT. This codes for CASSYGTGSGNTIYF.

The CDR3 DNA sequence: TGCGCCAGCAGCTTGGAGGTACGCTCGAACACTGAAGCTTTCTTT. Encoded protein: CASSLEVRSNTEAFF. J is TRBJ1-1 and V is TRBV5-1; no clear D gene. The germline V gene has CDR1 SGHRS and CDR2 YFSETQ. The CDR3 sequence is 15 residues long. Trimming left V 0 bases short and J 1 base short, with 10 bases between.

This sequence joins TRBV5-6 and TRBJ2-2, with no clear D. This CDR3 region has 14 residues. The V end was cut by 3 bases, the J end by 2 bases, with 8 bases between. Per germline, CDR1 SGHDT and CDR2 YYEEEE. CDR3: CASSSSDNTGELFF. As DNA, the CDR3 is TGTGCCAGCAGCTCGAGCGATAACACCGGGGAGCTGTTTTTT. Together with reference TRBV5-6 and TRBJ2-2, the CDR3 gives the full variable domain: DAGVTQSPTHLIKTRGQQVTLRCSPKSGHDTVSWYQQALGQGPQFIFQYYEEEERQRGNFPDRFSGHQFPNYSSELNVNALLLGDSALYLCASSSSDNTGELFFGEGSRLTVL.

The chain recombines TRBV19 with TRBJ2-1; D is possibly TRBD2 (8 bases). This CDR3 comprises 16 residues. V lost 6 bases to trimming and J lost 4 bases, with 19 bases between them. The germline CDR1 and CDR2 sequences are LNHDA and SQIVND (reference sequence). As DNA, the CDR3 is TGTGCCAGTAGCTTACGGGGGGGACAGATTTACAATGAGCAGTTCTTC. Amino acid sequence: CASSLRGGQIYNEQFF.

CDR3 loop: CASSLGLTVTDTQYF. CDR3 bases: TGTGCCAGCAGCTTAGGTTTGACGGTTACAGATACGCAGTATTTT. This chain joins TRBV7-2 and TRBJ2-3; D remains ambiguous. CDR1 is SGHTA and CDR2 is FQGNSA in the germline V gene. This CDR3 is built from 15 residues. Trimming removed 1 base at V and 3 bases at J, with 11 bases between.

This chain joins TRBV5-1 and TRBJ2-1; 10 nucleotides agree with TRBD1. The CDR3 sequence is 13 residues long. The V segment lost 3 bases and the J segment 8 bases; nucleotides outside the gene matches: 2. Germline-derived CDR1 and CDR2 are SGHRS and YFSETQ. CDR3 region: CASSSGTGDEQFF. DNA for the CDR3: TGCGCCAGCAGCTCCGGGACAGGGGATGAGCAGTTCTTC.

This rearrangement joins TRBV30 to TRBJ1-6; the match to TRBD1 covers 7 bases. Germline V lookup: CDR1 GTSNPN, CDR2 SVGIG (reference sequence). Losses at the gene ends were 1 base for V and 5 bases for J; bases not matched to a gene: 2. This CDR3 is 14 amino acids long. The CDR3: CAWSGGTDNSPLHF. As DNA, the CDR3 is TGTGCCTGGAGTGGTGGGACAGATAATTCACCCCTCCACTTT. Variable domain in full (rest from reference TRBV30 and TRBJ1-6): SQTIHQWPATLVQPVGSPLSLECTVEGTSNPNLYWYRQAAGRGLQLLFYSVGIGQISSEVPQNLSASRPQDRQFILSSKKLLLSDSGFYLCAWSGGTDNSPLHFGNGTRLTVT.

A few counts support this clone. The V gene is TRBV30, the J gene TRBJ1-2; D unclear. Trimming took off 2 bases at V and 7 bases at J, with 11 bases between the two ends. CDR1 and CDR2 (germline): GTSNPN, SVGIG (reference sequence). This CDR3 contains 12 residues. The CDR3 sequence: CAWSQSNSGYTF. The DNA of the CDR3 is TGTGCCTGGAGTCAGTCAAATTCTGGCTACACCTTC. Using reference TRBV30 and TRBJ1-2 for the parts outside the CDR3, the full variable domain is SQTIHQWPATLVQPVGSPLSLECTVEGTSNPNLYWYRQAAGRGLQLLFYSVGIGQISSEVPQNLSASRPQDRQFILSSKKLLLSDSGFYLCAWSQSNSGYTFGSGTRLTVV.